This entry describes one TCR beta chain. Its matching antigen is unknown. Other DNA sequences within the sample encode an identical CDR3. Per germline, CDR1 SQVTM and CDR2 ANQGSEA. This CDR3 has 12 amino acids. With 6 bases clipped from V and 1 base from J, the junction kept 2 bases outside the gene matches. At collection, donors were nominally healthy, but unrecorded immune exposures were probable. 13 Jbeta primers and 60 Vbeta primers were used for the PCR. This table comes from immunoSEQ multiplex PCR, and its TCRdb copy is limited to in-frame clones, with some not included. The sample carries tens of thousands of clones, around a tenth recorded once. This record belongs to a study of cytomegalovirus exposure and HLA in healthy donors. Study overall: Earlier results showed approximately 120 million unique TCR beta sequences derived from approximately 180 million T cells. Study-wide results and caveats: Most of the TCR beta V segments (in an earlier analysis) were productive either about 87% or about 30% of the time. One cluster of highly shared sequence variants probably arose as a sequencing artifact.

The clonotype comes from a man between 60 and 75 years old in good health and CMV-seropositive. The source material was PBMCs. This sequence joins TRBV29-1 and TRBJ1-1; 7 bases line up with TRBD1. In nucleotides, the CDR3 is TGCAGCGTCGGACAGGCGAACACTGAAGCTTTCTTT. Encoded protein: CSVGQANTEAFF.